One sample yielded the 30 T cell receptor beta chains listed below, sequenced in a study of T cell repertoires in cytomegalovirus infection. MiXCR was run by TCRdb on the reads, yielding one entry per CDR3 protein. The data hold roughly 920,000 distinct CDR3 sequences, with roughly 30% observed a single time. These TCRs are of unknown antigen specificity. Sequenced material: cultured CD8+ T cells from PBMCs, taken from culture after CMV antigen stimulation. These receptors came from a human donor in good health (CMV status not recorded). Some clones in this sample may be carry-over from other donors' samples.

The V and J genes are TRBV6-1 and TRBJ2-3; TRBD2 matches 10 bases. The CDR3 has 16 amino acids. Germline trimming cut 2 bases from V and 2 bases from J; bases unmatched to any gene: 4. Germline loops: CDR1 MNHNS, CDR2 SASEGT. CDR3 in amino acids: CASSELAGVVTDTQYF. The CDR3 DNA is TGTGCCAGCAGTGAACTAGCGGGGGTTGTCACAGATACGCAGTATTTT.

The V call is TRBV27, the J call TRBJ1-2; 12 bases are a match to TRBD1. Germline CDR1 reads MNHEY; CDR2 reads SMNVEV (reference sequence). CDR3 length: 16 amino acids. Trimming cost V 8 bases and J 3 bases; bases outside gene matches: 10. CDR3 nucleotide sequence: TGTGCCAGCGGCGGGACAGGGGGCTTGTTGGACTATGGCTACACCTTC. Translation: CASGGTGGLLDYGYTF.

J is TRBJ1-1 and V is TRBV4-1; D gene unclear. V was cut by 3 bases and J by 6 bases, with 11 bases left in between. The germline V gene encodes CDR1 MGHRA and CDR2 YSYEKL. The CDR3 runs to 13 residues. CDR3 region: CASSHRLGAEAFF. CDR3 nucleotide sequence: TGCGCCAGCAGCCACCGTCTTGGGGCTGAAGCTTTCTTT.

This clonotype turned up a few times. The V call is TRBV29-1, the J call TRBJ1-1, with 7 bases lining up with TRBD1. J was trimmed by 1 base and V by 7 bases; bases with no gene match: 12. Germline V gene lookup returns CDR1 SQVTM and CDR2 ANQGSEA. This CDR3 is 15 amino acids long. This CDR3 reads CSAFTDRVPNTEAFF. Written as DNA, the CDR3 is TGCAGCGCCTTCACCGACAGGGTGCCGAACACTGAAGCTTTCTTT. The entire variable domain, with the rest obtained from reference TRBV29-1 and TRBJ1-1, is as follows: SAVISQKPSRDICQRGTSLTIQCQVDSQVTMMFWYRQQPGQSLTLIATANQGSEATYESGFVIDKFPISRPNLTFSTLTVSNMSPEDSSIYLCSAFTDRVPNTEAFFGQGTRLTVV.

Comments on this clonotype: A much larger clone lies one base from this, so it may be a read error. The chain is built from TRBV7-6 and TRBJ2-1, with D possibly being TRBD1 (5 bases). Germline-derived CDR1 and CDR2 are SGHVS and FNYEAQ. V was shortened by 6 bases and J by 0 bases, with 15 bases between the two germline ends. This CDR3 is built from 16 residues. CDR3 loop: CASSWSTGDSYNEQFF. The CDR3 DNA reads TGTGCCAGCAGTTGGTCTACAGGAGACTCCTACAATGAGCAGTTCTTC.

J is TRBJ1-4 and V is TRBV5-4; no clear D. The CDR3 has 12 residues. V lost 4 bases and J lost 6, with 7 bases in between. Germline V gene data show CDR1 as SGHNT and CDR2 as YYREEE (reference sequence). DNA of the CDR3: TGTGCCAGCAGCCCTGGAGATGAAAAACTGTTTTTT. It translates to CASSPGDEKLFF.

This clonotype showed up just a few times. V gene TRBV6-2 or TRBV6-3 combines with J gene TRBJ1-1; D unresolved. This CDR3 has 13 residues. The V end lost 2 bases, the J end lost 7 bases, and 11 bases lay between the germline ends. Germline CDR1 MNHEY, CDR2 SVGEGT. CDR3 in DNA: TGTGCCAGCAGTTACCCCAAGGGCGTTGAAGCTTTCTTT. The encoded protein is CASSYPKGVEAFF.

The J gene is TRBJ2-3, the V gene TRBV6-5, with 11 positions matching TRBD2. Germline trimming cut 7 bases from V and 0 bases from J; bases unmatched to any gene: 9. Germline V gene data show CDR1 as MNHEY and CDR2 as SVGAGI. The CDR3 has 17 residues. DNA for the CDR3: TGTGCCAGCAAGTTAGCGGGGGGGCCTGGCAGCACAGATACGCAGTATTTT. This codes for CASKLAGGPGSTDTQYF.

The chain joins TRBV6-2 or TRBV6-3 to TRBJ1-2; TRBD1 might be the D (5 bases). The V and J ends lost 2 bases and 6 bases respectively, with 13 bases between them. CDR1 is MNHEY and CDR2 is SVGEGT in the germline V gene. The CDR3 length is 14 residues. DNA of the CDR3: TGTGCCAGCAGTTACGACGGGGGTCTCGATGGCTACACCTTC. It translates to CASSYDGGLDGYTF.

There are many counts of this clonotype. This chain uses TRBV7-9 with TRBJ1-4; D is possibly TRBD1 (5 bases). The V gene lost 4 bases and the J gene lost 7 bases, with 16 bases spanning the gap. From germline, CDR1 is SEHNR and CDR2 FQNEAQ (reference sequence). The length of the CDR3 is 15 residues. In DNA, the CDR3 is TGTGCCAGCAGCTCCCTTGAACCCGGGGGTGAAAAACTGTTTTTT. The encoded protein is CASSSLEPGGEKLFF. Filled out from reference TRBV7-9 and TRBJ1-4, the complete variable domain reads DTGVSQNPRHKITKRGQNVTFRCDPISEHNRLYWYRQTLGQGPEFLTYFQNEAQLEKSRLLSDRFSAERPKGSFSTLEIQRTEQGDSAMYLCASSSLEPGGEKLFFGSGTQLSVL.

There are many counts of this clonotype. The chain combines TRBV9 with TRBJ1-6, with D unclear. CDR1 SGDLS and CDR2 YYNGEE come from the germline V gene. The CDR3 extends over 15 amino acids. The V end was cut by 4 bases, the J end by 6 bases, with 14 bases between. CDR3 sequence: CASSPSGATNSPLHF. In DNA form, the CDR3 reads TGTGCCAGCAGCCCCTCGGGCGCCACTAATTCACCCCTCCACTTT.

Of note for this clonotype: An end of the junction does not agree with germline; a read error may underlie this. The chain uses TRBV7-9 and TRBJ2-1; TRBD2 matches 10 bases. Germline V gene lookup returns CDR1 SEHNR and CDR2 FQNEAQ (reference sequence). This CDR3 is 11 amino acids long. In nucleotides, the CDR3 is TGTGCCAGCAGTTTAGCGGGGGGGCAGTTCTTC. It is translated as CASSLAGGQFF.

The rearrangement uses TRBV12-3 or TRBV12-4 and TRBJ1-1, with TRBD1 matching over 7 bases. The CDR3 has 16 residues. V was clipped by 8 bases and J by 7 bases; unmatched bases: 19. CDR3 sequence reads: CASRDRVYGLRGEAFF. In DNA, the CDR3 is TGTGCCAGCCGAGACAGGGTATACGGGCTTAGGGGTGAAGCTTTCTTT.

CDR3 bases: TGTGCCAGCAGTCCTTACGGCAATCCAAATCAGCCCCAGCATTTT. This encodes CASSPYGNPNQPQHF. This chain uses TRBV27 with TRBJ1-5; D is unresolved. V was cut by 5 bases and J by 4 bases, with 15 bases left in between. The CDR3 is 15 amino acids. Germline V gene data show CDR1 as MNHEY and CDR2 as SMNVEV (reference sequence).

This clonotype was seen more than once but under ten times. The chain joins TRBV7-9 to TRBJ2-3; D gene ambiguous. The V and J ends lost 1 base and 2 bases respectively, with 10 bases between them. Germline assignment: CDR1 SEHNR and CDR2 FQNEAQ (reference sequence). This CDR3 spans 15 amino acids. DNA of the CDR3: TGTGCCAGCAGCTTAGATTGGTCCTCCACAGATACGCAGTATTTT. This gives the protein CASSLDWSSTDTQYF.

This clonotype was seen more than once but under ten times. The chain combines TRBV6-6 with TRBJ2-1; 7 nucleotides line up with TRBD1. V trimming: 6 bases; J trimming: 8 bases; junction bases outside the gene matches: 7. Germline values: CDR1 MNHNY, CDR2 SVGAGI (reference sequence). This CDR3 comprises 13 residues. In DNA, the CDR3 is TGTGCCAGCAGCGCAGGGGGTGTCGATGAGCAGTTCTTC. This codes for CASSAGGVDEQFF.

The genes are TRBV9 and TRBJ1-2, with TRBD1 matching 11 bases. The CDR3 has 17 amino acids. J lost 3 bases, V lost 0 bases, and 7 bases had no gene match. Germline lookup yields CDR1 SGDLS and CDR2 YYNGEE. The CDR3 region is CASSVEDRGRSDYGYTF. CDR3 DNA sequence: TGTGCCAGCAGCGTAGAGGACAGGGGGCGATCTGACTATGGCTACACCTTC.

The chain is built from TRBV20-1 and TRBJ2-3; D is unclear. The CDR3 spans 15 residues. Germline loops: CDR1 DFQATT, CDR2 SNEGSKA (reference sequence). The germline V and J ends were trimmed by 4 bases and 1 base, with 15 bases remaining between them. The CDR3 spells CSATPGVRRTDTQYF. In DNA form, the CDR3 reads TGCAGTGCTACCCCAGGTGTCCGACGCACAGATACGCAGTATTTT.

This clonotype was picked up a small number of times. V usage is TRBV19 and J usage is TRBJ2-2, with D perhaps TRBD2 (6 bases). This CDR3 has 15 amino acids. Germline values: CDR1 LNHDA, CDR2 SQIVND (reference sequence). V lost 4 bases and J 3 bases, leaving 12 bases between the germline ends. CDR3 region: CASSTRERDTGELFF. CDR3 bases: TGTGCCAGTAGTACACGGGAGAGGGACACCGGGGAGCTGTTTTTT. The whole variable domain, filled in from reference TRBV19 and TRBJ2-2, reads DGGITQSPKYLFRKEGQNVTLSCEQNLNHDAMYWYRQDPGQGLRLIYYSQIVNDFQKGDIAEGYSVSREKKESFPLTVTSAQKNPTAFYLCASSTRERDTGELFFGEGSRLTVL.

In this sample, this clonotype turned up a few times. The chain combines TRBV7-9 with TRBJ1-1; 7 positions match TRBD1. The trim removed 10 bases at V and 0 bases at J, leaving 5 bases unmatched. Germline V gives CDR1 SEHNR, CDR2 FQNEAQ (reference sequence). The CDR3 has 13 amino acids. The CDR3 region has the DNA TGTGCCATGACAGGGAACATGAACACTGAAGCTTTCTTT. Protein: CAMTGNMNTEAFF.

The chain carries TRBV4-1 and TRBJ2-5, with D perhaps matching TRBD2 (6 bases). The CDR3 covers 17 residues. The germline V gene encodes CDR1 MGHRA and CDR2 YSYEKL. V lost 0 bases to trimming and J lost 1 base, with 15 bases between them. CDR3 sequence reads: CASSQDPAGLIQETQYF. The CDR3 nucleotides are TGCGCCAGCAGCCAAGATCCCGCGGGACTTATCCAAGAGACCCAGTACTTC.

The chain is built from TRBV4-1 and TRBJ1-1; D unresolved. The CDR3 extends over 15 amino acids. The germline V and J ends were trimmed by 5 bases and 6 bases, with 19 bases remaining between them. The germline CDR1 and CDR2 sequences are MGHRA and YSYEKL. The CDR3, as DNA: TGCGCCAGCAGCTTTCGGGCCTCCCTAAGGCCTGAAGCTTTCTTT. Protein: CASSFRASLRPEAFF.

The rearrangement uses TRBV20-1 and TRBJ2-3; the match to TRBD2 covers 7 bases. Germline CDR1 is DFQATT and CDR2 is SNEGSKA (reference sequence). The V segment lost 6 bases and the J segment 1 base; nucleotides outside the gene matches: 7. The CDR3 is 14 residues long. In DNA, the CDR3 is TGCAGTGCCGGCGGGAGCTTACGCACAGATACGCAGTATTTT. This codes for CSAGGSLRTDTQYF.

The CDR3 coding sequence is TGTGCCAGCACCACAGGAGGTGGGGCCAACGTCCTGACTTTC. It is translated as CASTTGGGANVLTF. V is TRBV27 and J is TRBJ2-6, with D perhaps matching TRBD1 or TRBD2 (5 bases each). This CDR3 spans 14 amino acids. Looked up from germline, CDR1 is MNHEY and CDR2 is SMNVEV (reference sequence). The ends were cut back, 7 bases at V and 3 bases at J, with 10 bases in the middle.

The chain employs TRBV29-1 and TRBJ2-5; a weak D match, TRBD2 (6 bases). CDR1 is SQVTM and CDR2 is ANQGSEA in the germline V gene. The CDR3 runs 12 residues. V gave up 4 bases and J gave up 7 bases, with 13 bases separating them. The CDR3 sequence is CSVGSGERTQYF. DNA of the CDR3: TGCAGCGTTGGTTCGGGGGAACGGACCCAGTACTTC. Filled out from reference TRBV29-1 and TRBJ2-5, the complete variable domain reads SAVISQKPSRDICQRGTSLTIQCQVDSQVTMMFWYRQQPGQSLTLIATANQGSEATYESGFVIDKFPISRPNLTFSTLTVSNMSPEDSSIYLCSVGSGERTQYFGPGTRLLVL.

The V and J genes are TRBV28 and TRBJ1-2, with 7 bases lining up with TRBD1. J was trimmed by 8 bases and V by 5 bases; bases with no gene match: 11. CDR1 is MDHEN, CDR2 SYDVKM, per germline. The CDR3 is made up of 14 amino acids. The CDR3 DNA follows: TGTGCCAGCAGTCCACCGGACAGGTCGAGCGGCTACACCTTC. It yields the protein CASSPPDRSSGYTF.

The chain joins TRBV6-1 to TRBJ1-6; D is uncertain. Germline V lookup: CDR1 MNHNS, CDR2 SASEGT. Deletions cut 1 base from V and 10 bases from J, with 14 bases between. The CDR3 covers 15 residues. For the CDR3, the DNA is TGTGCCAGCAGTGAAGTAGACGGGCGGCCATCACCCCTCCACTTT. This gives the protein CASSEVDGRPSPLHF.

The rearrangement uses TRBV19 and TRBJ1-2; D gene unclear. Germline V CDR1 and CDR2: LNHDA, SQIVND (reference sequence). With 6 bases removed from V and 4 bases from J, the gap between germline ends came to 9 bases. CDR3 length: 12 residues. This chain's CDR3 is CASSGEIYGYTF. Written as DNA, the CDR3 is TGTGCCAGTAGCGGGGAGATCTATGGCTACACCTTC.

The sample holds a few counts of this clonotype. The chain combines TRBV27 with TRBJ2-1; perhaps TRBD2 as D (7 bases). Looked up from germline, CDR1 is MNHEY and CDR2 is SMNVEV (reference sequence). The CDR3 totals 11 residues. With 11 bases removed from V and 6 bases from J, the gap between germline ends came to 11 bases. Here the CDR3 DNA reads TGTGCCGAGGGGGGGGTCAATGAGCAGTTCTTC. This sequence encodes CAEGGVNEQFF.

The CDR3 spells CASSRTAGPTDTQYF. For the CDR3, the DNA is TGTGCCAGCAGCCGTACTGCGGGGCCTACAGATACGCAGTATTTT. This sequence joins TRBV7-6 and TRBJ2-3; tentative D call: TRBD2 (6 bases). Trimming pared 5 bases from V and 3 bases from J, leaving 15 bases between. This CDR3 region has 15 residues. CDR1 and CDR2 (germline): SGHVS, FNYEAQ.